These 14 T cell receptor beta chains were all obtained from the same sample, sequenced in a study of blood T cell repertoires in COVID-19. Some clones are missing from TCRdb's copy, which holds only in-frame ones; the method was immunoSEQ multiplex PCR. The repertoire consists of roughly 290,000 clones, with around 82% occurring once and the leading ten covering about 1%. Sequences were obtained from peripheral blood. These receptors all come from a human donor with COVID-19, enrolled during active disease. The donor label of this sample is uncertain.

The J gene is TRBJ1-5, the V gene TRBV19, with 8 bases identical to TRBD1. Germline CDR1 LNHDA, CDR2 SQIVND (reference sequence). CDR3 length: 14 residues. V lost 8 bases and J lost 5; bases outside the gene matches: 8. The DNA of the CDR3 is TGTGCCAGTCGTTATCCGGGACAGGATCAGCCCCAGCATTTT. Translated, it gives CASRYPGQDQPQHF.

The rearrangement uses TRBV7-2 and TRBJ2-5, with 10 bases matching TRBD2. CDR1 and CDR2 from the germline V gene are SGHTA and FQGNSA. The V gene end was trimmed by 1 base and the J gene end by 4 bases; junction bases not matched to a gene: 15. The CDR3 loop spans 19 amino acids. The CDR3 nucleotides are TGTGCCAGCAGCTTAGGAACTCTAGCGGGAGTCGGGTGGGGAGAGACCCAGTACTTC. This sequence encodes CASSLGTLAGVGWGETQYF.

This clone has only one observation. Other DNA sequences of this sample code for an identical CDR3. The chain combines TRBV28 with TRBJ1-1, with D possibly TRBD1 on 5 matching bases. The CDR3 has 13 amino acids. Trimming pared 3 bases from V and 1 base from J, leaving 6 bases between. The germline gives CDR1 MDHEN, CDR2 SYDVKM. The DNA for the CDR3 is TGTGCCAGCAGTTTGCAGGGGAACACTGAAGCTTTCTTT. As protein: CASSLQGNTEAFF.

The chain couples TRBV30 to TRBJ1-1; D might be TRBD1 (5 bases). The CDR3 runs 14 residues. The V gene's germline CDR1 is GTSNPN and CDR2 SVGIG (reference sequence). V was shortened by 2 bases and J by 4 bases, with 14 bases between the two germline ends. In DNA form, the CDR3 reads TGTGCCTGGAGTACCGAGACAGTGGGCACTGAAGCTTTCTTT. As protein: CAWSTETVGTEAFF.

This clone appeared once. The chain combines TRBV5-1 with TRBJ2-1; a possible D gene is TRBD2 (6 bases). The CDR3 totals 15 residues. Trimming stripped 4 bases from V and 6 bases from J, with 17 bases between. Germline lookup yields CDR1 SGHRS and CDR2 YFSETQ. CDR3: CASSTTGLAPNEQFF. Written as DNA, the CDR3 is TGCGCCAGCAGCACTACGGGACTCGCCCCCAATGAGCAGTTCTTC.

This clone was counted once. This chain connects TRBV5-1 to TRBJ2-3, with 11 bases matching TRBD2. From germline, CDR1 is SGHRS and CDR2 YFSETQ. Germline trimming cut 0 bases from V and 0 bases from J; bases unmatched to any gene: 6. The CDR3 consists of 18 residues. CDR3 protein: CASSLEIAGGISTDTQYF. The CDR3 bases are TGCGCCAGCAGCTTGGAGATAGCGGGAGGGATTAGCACAGATACGCAGTATTTT.

The chain couples TRBV27 to TRBJ2-2; tentative D call: TRBD1 (5 bases). Germline V gene sequence: CDR1 MNHEY, CDR2 SMNVEV (reference sequence). Deletions cut 0 bases from V and 6 bases from J, with 8 bases between. The CDR3 contains 14 residues. This CDR3 is CASSLSQESGELFF. DNA of the CDR3: TGTGCCAGCAGTTTATCACAGGAATCCGGGGAGCTGTTTTTT.

V gene TRBV27 combines with J gene TRBJ1-5; D is unclear. V lost 4 bases, J lost 4 bases, and 8 bases lay in between. CDR1 is MNHEY and CDR2 is SMNVEV in the germline V gene (reference sequence). This CDR3 has 13 residues. The CDR3 protein is CASSSNPNQPQHF. The CDR3 DNA reads as TGTGCCAGCAGTTCTAACCCAAATCAGCCCCAGCATTTT.

The chain recombines TRBV3-1 (or the pseudogene TRBV3-2) with TRBJ2-3; 14 bases line up with TRBD2. In germline, CDR1 is LGHDT, CDR2 YNNKEL (reference sequence). V lost 1 base, J lost 6 bases, and 6 bases stayed unmatched. The CDR3 loop spans 17 amino acids. The CDR3 coding sequence is TGTGCCAGCAGCCAAGGGACTAGCGGGAGGTTGGCGGATACGCAGTATTTT. Amino acids: CASSQGTSGRLADTQYF.

V and J are TRBV12-5 and TRBJ1-2; D is possibly TRBD1 (6 bases). CDR3 length: 17 amino acids. In germline, CDR1 is LGHNT, CDR2 FRNRAP. Trimming removed 0 bases from V and 2 bases from J, with 16 bases in between. CDR3 loop: CASGLVPWGRRNYGYTF. The CDR3 DNA reads as TGTGCTAGTGGTTTGGTACCATGGGGGCGAAGAAACTATGGCTACACCTTC.

The rearrangement uses TRBV19 and TRBJ1-2; TRBD1 matches 9 bases. V gave up 3 bases and J gave up 8 bases; unmatched junction bases: 13. Germline V gene sequence: CDR1 LNHDA, CDR2 SQIVND (reference sequence). The CDR3 extends over 16 amino acids. The CDR3 loop reads CASSIFRTGAQSGYTF. CDR3 DNA sequence: TGTGCCAGTAGTATTTTCAGGACAGGGGCCCAGTCCGGCTACACCTTC.

This rearrangement joins TRBV7-2 to TRBJ2-1; maybe TRBD1 (6 bases). Between the trimmed V and J ends, which lost 5 bases and 6 bases, there was a span of 11 bases. The length of the CDR3 is 13 residues. CDR1 is SGHTA and CDR2 is FQGNSA in the germline V gene. CDR3 loop: CASSHGQTNEQFF. The CDR3 bases are TGTGCCAGCAGCCACGGACAGACCAATGAGCAGTTCTTC. The full variable domain, in which reference TRBV7-2 and TRBJ2-1 provide the parts outside the CDR3, is GAGVSQSPSNKVTEKGKDVELRCDPISGHTALYWYRQSLGQGLEFLIYFQGNSAPDKSGLPSDRFSAERTGGSVSTLTIQRTQQEDSAVYLCASSHGQTNEQFFGPGTRLTVL.

This rearrangement joins TRBV7-2 to TRBJ1-1; 8 bases fit TRBD1. The germline V gene has CDR1 SGHTA and CDR2 FQGNSA. This CDR3 comprises 14 residues. The ends lost 5 bases at V and 10 bases at J; junction bases unmatched: 12. In DNA, the CDR3 is TGTGCCAGCAGCGCGGCCGGGACAGGCGGTCGAGCTTTCTTT. This codes for CASSAAGTGGRAFF.

This sequence joins TRBV6-4 and TRBJ2-1, with 9 bases identical to TRBD2. The germline V gene encodes CDR1 MRHNA and CDR2 SNTAGT. This CDR3 is built from 14 residues. Trimming cost V 4 bases and J 8 bases; bases outside gene matches: 6. CDR3 protein: CASSVGREGHEQFF. The CDR3 DNA sequence: TGTGCCAGCAGTGTTGGGCGGGAGGGCCATGAGCAGTTCTTC.